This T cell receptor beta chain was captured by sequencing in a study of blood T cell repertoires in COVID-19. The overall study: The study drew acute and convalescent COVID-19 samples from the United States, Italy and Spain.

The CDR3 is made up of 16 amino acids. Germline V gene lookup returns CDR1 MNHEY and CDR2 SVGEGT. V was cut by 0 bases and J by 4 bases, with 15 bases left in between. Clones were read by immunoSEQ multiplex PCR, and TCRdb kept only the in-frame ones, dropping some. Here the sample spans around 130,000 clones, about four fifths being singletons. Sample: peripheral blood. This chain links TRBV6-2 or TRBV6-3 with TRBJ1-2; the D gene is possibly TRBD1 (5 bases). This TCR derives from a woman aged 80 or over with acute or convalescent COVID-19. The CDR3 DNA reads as TGTGCCAGCAGTTACTCAAAGGGACTTGTACTCTATGGCTACACCTTC. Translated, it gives CASSYSKGLVLYGYTF.